These 26 T cell receptor beta chains were sequenced from one sample in a study of T cell clonality in common variable immunodeficiency. Clones were read by immunoSEQ multiplex PCR, and TCRdb kept only the in-frame ones, dropping some. Recorded here are about 23,000 clones, none singletons. These TCRs are of unknown antigen specificity. Study findings and constraints: Reportedly, TCR beta sequences from common variable immunodeficiency showed fewer deletions and N-nucleotide insertions.

Sequencing was performed on peripheral blood mononuclear cells. The receptors originated from a human donor with common variable immunodeficiency.

This clone was seen ten or more times. The read is 3 residues too short to cover the CDR3 end, so that end is filled in from the germline J gene. This sequence joins TRBV7-9 and TRBJ2-1; D remains unclear. Trimming removed 0 bases at V and 8 bases at J, with 8 bases between. The CDR3 has 13 amino acids. Per germline, CDR1 SEHNR and CDR2 FQNEAQ (reference sequence). The covered CDR3 bases are TGTGCCAGCAGCTTAGCGGCTTTATATGAG. Its translation: CASSLAALYE. The entire CDR3 reads CASSLAALYEQFF.

This clone was picked up a small number of times. Germline is not matched at one junction end, which may reflect a read error. The CDR3 is cut off 3 residues early in the read; its end comes from the germline J gene. This chain uses TRBV2 with TRBJ2-5; 7 bases are a match to TRBD2. Germline CDR1 reads SNHLY; CDR2 reads FYNNEI. This CDR3 contains 16 residues. Partial CDR3 DNA: TGTGCCAACAGTAGAGTGGGTAGCGGGTTCCAAGAGACC. Its translation is CANSRVGSGFQET. In full, the CDR3 reads CANSRVGSGFQETQYF.

As concerns this clone: The CDR3 end falls 3 residues outside the read, so it is completed with the germline J gene. The rearrangement uses TRBV2 and TRBJ2-1; the match to TRBD2 covers 10 bases. V lost 4 bases, J lost 4 bases, and 4 bases stayed unmatched. The CDR3 totals 15 residues. Germline CDR1 SNHLY, CDR2 FYNNEI. CDR3 sequence reads: CASSATSGYYNEQFF. CDR3 bases read: TGTGCCAGCAGTGCGACTAGCGGGTATTACAATGAG. The full variable domain, rest sourced from reference TRBV2 and TRBJ2-1, is EPEVTQTPSHQVTQMGQEVILRCVPISNHLYFYWYRQILGQKVEFLVSFYNNEISEKSEIFDDQFSVERPDGSNFTLKIRSTKLEDSAMYFCASSATSGYYNEQFFGPGTRLTVL.

This clone turned up a few times. The CDR3 end is not reached by the read, which stops 3 residues before it; the germline J gene fills it in. The chain joins TRBV2 to TRBJ2-5; 7 nucleotides line up with TRBD2. The V gene end was trimmed by 7 bases and the J gene end by 2 bases; junction bases not matched to a gene: 10. CDR3 size: 15 residues. The germline V gene has CDR1 SNHLY and CDR2 FYNNEI. The CDR3 bases that were read are TGTGCCAGCACGTGGGAGGGAGGGGCGCAAGAGACC. Its protein is CASTWEGGAQET. The whole CDR3 region reads CASTWEGGAQETQYF.

This clone was counted many times. The observed sequence ends 3 residues before the CDR3 terminus, with the missing tail filled in from the germline J gene. The rearrangement uses TRBV6-1 and TRBJ2-2; D might be TRBD2 (6 bases). Trimming pared 4 bases from V and 4 bases from J, leaving 13 bases between. The CDR3 loop spans 15 amino acids. The germline CDR1 and CDR2 sequences are MNHNS and SASEGT. The CDR3 reads CASSGGVEGTGELFF. The part of the CDR3 DNA that was read is TGTGCCAGCAGTGGGGGGGTGGAAGGCACCGGGGAG.

This clone appeared a few times. The sequenced fragment ends 3 residues before the CDR3 boundary, so the rest is inferred from the germline J gene. The chain is built from TRBV7-6 and TRBJ2-5; 11 nucleotides align to TRBD2. V dropped 5 bases and J dropped 4; count of bases not matched to a gene: 6. The CDR3 runs 15 residues. The germline V gene has CDR1 SGHVS and CDR2 FNYEAQ. CDR3 DNA, as far as it was read: TGTGCCAGCAGCGTTAGCGGGGGGGCCTCAGAGACC. Amino acid sequence: CASSVSGGASET. The full-length CDR3 reads as CASSVSGGASETQYF.

This clone was counted many times. The read falls 3 residues short of the CDR3 end, and the missing part is taken from the germline J gene. The chain employs TRBV5-1 and TRBJ2-3; D gene ambiguous. Germline loops: CDR1 SGHRS, CDR2 YFSETQ. V was trimmed by 4 bases and J by 0 bases, leaving 3 bases between them. The CDR3 has 12 amino acids. CDR3 bases read: TGCGCCAGCAGCCCTAGCACAGATACG. Translating gives CASSPSTDT. The entire CDR3 protein reads CASSPSTDTQYF.

In this sample, this clone turned up a few times. The observed sequence ends 3 residues before the CDR3 terminus, with the missing tail filled in from the germline J gene. The V and J genes are TRBV30 and TRBJ1-6, with D possibly matching TRBD1 (5 bases). Germline assignment: CDR1 GTSNPN and CDR2 SVGIG (reference sequence). The CDR3 runs to 16 residues. V lost 0 bases and J 10 bases, leaving 19 bases between the germline ends. The sequenced CDR3 bases are TGTGCCTGGAGTGTAATGCGGGGCCAATTCGTATCACCC. It specifies CAWSVMRGQFVSP. The complete CDR3 sequence is CAWSVMRGQFVSPLHF.

This clone has at least ten counts. The read ends 3 residues shy of where the CDR3 ends; the end is completed using the germline J gene. The rearrangement joins TRBV20-1 to TRBJ2-3, with TRBD2 as a possible D gene (6 bases). Trimming took 5 bases from V and 1 from J, leaving 16 bases between them. CDR1 is DFQATT, CDR2 SNEGSKA, per germline (reference sequence). The length of the CDR3 is 15 residues. The sequenced part of the CDR3 DNA is TGCAGTGCTCCGAGTAGGGCTAGCGGCACAGATACG. Its protein product is CSAPSRASGTDT. In full, the CDR3 reads CSAPSRASGTDTQYF.

This clone was picked up a small number of times. The CDR3 DNA, read in part, is TGTGCCAGCAGCCCCGGGGGTGAGGGCGGGGAG. The encoded protein is CASSPGGEGGE. The CDR3 as a whole reads CASSPGGEGGELFF. The V call is TRBV7-3, the J call TRBJ2-2, with a tentative D call TRBD2 (6 bases). The read terminates 3 residues ahead of where the CDR3 ends, so the germline J gene completes it. Germline CDR1 and CDR2: SGHTA and FQGTGA. The CDR3 contains 14 residues. V lost 5 bases to trimming and J lost 7 bases, with 14 bases between them. Combining the CDR3 with reference TRBV7-3 and TRBJ2-2 gives the whole variable domain GAGVSQTPSNKVTEKGKYVELRCDPISGHTALYWYRQSLGQGPEFLIYFQGTGAADDSGLPNDRFFAVRPEGSVSTLKIQRTERGDSAVYLCASSPGGEGGELFFGEGSRLTVL.

This clone has a handful of counts. The CDR3 end falls 3 residues outside the read, so it is completed with the germline J gene. The gene calls are TRBV6-1 and TRBJ1-6; D remains unclear. V was cut by 1 base and J by 9 bases, with 10 bases left in between. The germline CDR1 and CDR2 sequences are MNHNS and SASEGT. CDR3 size: 14 residues. Incomplete CDR3 DNA: TGTGCCAGCAGTGAAGGCCTACCGGGTTCACCC. Protein product: CASSEGLPGSP. The complete CDR3 reads CASSEGLPGSPLHF.

This clone has ten or more counts. The CDR3 end is not reached by the read, which stops 3 residues before it; the germline J gene fills it in. The J gene is TRBJ2-7, the V gene TRBV6-2 or TRBV6-3; TRBD2 matches 13 bases. CDR3 size: 16 residues. Germline V gives CDR1 MNHEY, CDR2 SVGEGT. J lost 2 bases, V lost 6 bases, and 7 bases had no gene match. CDR3 in amino acids: CASSPGTSGATYEQYF. The covered CDR3 bases are TGTGCCAGCAGCCCCGGGACTAGCGGGGCAACCTACGAG.

This clone was detected only a few times. Read data end 3 residues before the CDR3 end; the end is taken from the germline J gene. The gene calls are TRBV5-1 and TRBJ2-3; 11 nucleotides line up with TRBD2. The V gene end was trimmed by 4 bases and the J gene end by 1 base; junction bases not matched to a gene: 8. Germline lookup yields CDR1 SGHRS and CDR2 YFSETQ. The CDR3 contains 17 residues. The CDR3 bases that were read are TGCGCCAGCAGCGATTTTAGCGGGAGGGCCGGCACAGATACG. Translated, it gives CASSDFSGRAGTDT. The whole CDR3 region reads CASSDFSGRAGTDTQYF. Complete variable domain (other parts from reference TRBV5-1 and TRBJ2-3): KAGVTQTPRYLIKTRGQQVTLSCSPISGHRSVSWYQQTPGQGLQFLFEYFSETQRNKGNFPGRFSGRQFSNSRSEMNVSTLELGDSALYLCASSDFSGRAGTDTQYFGPGTRLTVL.

At least ten counts were recorded for this clone. The read terminates 3 residues before the CDR3 end, so the remaining end is supplied by the germline J gene. V is TRBV5-1 and J is TRBJ2-2; no firm D call. The length of the CDR3 is 14 residues. Germline loops: CDR1 SGHRS, CDR2 YFSETQ. The V end lost 2 bases, the J end lost 2 bases, and 7 bases lay between the germline ends. The CDR3 is CASSFDTNTGELFF. The sequenced part of the CDR3 DNA is TGCGCCAGCAGCTTTGACACAAACACCGGGGAG. The full variable domain, rest sourced from reference TRBV5-1 and TRBJ2-2, is KAGVTQTPRYLIKTRGQQVTLSCSPISGHRSVSWYQQTPGQGLQFLFEYFSETQRNKGNFPGRFSGRQFSNSRSEMNVSTLELGDSALYLCASSFDTNTGELFFGEGSRLTVL.

In its sample, this clone was seen a few times. Sequencing ends 3 residues short of the CDR3 end; the germline J gene provides the rest. The chain employs TRBV7-2 and TRBJ1-5; 9 nucleotides agree with TRBD1. This CDR3 is built from 15 residues. Germline V gene sequence: CDR1 SGHTA, CDR2 FQGNSA. The trim removed 5 bases at V and 7 bases at J, leaving 9 bases unmatched. CDR3 sequence: CASSLKQGAKQPQHF. The sequenced part of the CDR3 DNA is TGTGCCAGCAGCCTCAAACAGGGGGCTAAGCAGCCC.

On this clone itself: The sequenced fragment ends 3 residues before the CDR3 boundary, so the rest is inferred from the germline J gene. The chain combines TRBV7-2 with TRBJ2-7; D unresolved. The CDR3 extends over 13 amino acids. The germline CDR1 and CDR2 sequences are SGHTA and FQGNSA. V lost 0 bases to trimming and J lost 6 bases, with 9 bases between them. The CDR3 DNA, read in part, is TGTGCCAGCAGCTTAGCGGTGGTCGGCGAG. Translation gives CASSLAVVGE. The full-length CDR3 reads as CASSLAVVGEQYF.

This clone was seen only a few times. From the germline J gene comes the end of the CDR3, since the read stops 3 residues before it. The identical CDR3 is also encoded by other nucleotide sequences in the sample. The genes are TRBV5-5 and TRBJ1-1, with D perhaps TRBD1 (6 bases). CDR1 is SGHKS and CDR2 is YYEKEE in the germline V gene (reference sequence). V was shortened by 4 bases and J by 1 base, with 8 bases between the two germline ends. The CDR3 extends over 13 amino acids. The CDR3 DNA, read in part, is TGTGCCAGCAGCCTGACAGGGAACACTGAA. Encoded protein: CASSLTGNTE. The CDR3 reads in full as CASSLTGNTEAFF.

Only a few counts were recorded for this clone. Read sequence stops 3 residues before the CDR3 end, and the germline J gene provides the missing end. The genes are TRBV30 and TRBJ1-5; 8 nucleotides line up with TRBD1. The CDR3 has 14 residues. V shed 1 base, J shed 4 bases, and the junction held 3 bases outside the gene matches. Per the germline V gene, CDR1 is GTSNPN and CDR2 is SVGIG (reference sequence). CDR3 DNA (partial): TGTGCCTGGAGTGACAGGGGGGTTAATCAGCCC. It encodes CAWSDRGVNQP. The whole CDR3 region reads CAWSDRGVNQPQHF.

As to this clone: Sequencing ends 3 residues short of the CDR3 end; the germline J gene provides the rest. Other nucleotide sequences in the sample specify the same CDR3. The V gene is TRBV20-1, the J gene TRBJ2-5, with TRBD2 matching 9 bases. Germline values: CDR1 DFQATT, CDR2 SNEGSKA (reference sequence). The V and J ends lost 0 bases and 1 base, in that order; junction bases with no gene match: 6. The CDR3 covers 16 residues. The CDR3 DNA, read in part, is TGCAGTGCTAGAGATTGGGGGACTAGCCTCCAAGAGACC. This codes for CSARDWGTSLQET. The whole CDR3 sequence reads CSARDWGTSLQETQYF.

The sample holds many counts of this clone. The read finishes 3 residues shy of the CDR3 end, and the germline J gene is used to complete it. The V and J genes are TRBV20-1 and TRBJ2-7, with 7 positions matching TRBD1. The V and J ends lost 3 bases and 0 bases, in that order; junction bases with no gene match: 5. This CDR3 has 14 amino acids. Germline CDR1 is DFQATT and CDR2 is SNEGSKA (reference sequence). The CDR3 here is CSASNDRDSYEQYF. CDR3 DNA (partial): TGCAGTGCTAGTAACGACAGGGACTCCTACGAG.

To note about this clone: The read falls 3 residues short of the CDR3 end, and the missing part is taken from the germline J gene. The rearrangement joins TRBV18 to TRBJ2-4; 9 bases are shared with TRBD1. With V trimmed by 3 bases and J by 2 bases, 14 bases remained unmatched. In germline, CDR1 is KGHSH, CDR2 LQKENI. The CDR3 totals 19 residues. The chain's CDR3 is CASSPLISETGGTKNIQYF. CDR3 DNA, as far as it was read: TGTGCCAGCTCACCTCTCATATCCGAGACAGGGGGGACCAAAAACATT.

Comment on this clone: The CDR3 end falls 3 residues outside the read, so it is completed with the germline J gene. This chain connects TRBV30 to TRBJ1-3; possibly TRBD1 for D (6 bases). From germline, CDR1 is GTSNPN and CDR2 SVGIG (reference sequence). Trimming took 4 bases from V and 6 from J, leaving 10 bases between them. This CDR3 region has 12 residues. CDR3 DNA, as far as it was read: TGTGCCTGGAACAAGGGGGAAAACACC. It codes for CAWNKGENT. The CDR3 as a whole reads CAWNKGENTIYF.

Details on this clone: The CDR3 end lies 3 residues beyond the end of the read and is filled in from the germline J gene. The chain uses TRBV19 and TRBJ1-5; TRBD1 matches at 8 bases. The CDR3 has 14 amino acids. Per the germline V gene, CDR1 is LNHDA and CDR2 is SQIVND (reference sequence). Trimming cost V 5 bases and J 6 bases; bases outside gene matches: 6. Here the CDR3 reads CASSSDREVQPQHF. The DNA read from the CDR3 is TGTGCCAGTAGTTCGGACAGGGAAGTTCAGCCC.

This clone was recorded at least ten times. Coverage ceases 3 residues before the CDR3 finishes, and the germline J gene fills in the end. The chain is built from TRBV29-1 and TRBJ2-1; tentative D call: TRBD2 (6 bases). CDR3 length equals 15 residues. Trimming pared 6 bases from V and 0 bases from J, leaving 15 bases between. Germline CDR1 and CDR2: SQVTM and ANQGSEA. CDR3 amino acids: CSVPTGGSSYNEQFF. Partial CDR3 DNA: TGCAGCGTCCCCACTGGGGGGAGCTCCTACAATGAG.

The part of the CDR3 DNA that was read is TGCGCCAGCAGCCTGGACGGACTCAATCAGCCC. Protein: CASSLDGLNQP. In full, the CDR3 reads CASSLDGLNQPQHF. V usage is TRBV5-1 and J usage is TRBJ1-5; no clear D gene. The read finishes 3 residues shy of the CDR3 end, and the germline J gene is used to complete it. Trimming removed 4 bases from V and 3 bases from J, with 11 bases in between. CDR1 is SGHRS, CDR2 YFSETQ, per germline. The CDR3 contains 14 residues.

This clone was detected only a few times. Sequencing ends 3 residues short of the CDR3 end; the germline J gene provides the rest. This chain uses TRBV23-1 with TRBJ1-2; possible D gene TRBD1, 6 bases. TRBV23-1 is filed as an ORF, its function uncertain. This CDR3 region has 12 residues. The ends were cut back, 5 bases at V and 7 bases at J, with 11 bases in the middle. CDR3 sequence: CASSWGGRGYTF. The DNA read from the CDR3 is TGCGCCAGCAGTTGGGGGGGGCGTGGC.